Sequencing of this TCR beta chain was carried out in a study of OX40 agonist ivuxolimab in advanced cancers. This clone was counted a single time. Trimming shortened V by 1 base and J by 3 bases, and 10 bases separated the two germline ends. This CDR3 has 15 amino acids. The V gene's germline CDR1 is LNHNV and CDR2 YYDKDF (reference sequence). The table came from immunoSEQ multiplex PCR; TCRdb's copy has only in-frame clones and leaves some out. The table includes about 33,000 clones, roughly 84% detected once. The sequenced sample was CD4+ or CD8+ T cells sorted from blood, obtained in a trial of the OX40 agonist ivuxolimab. This sequence originates from an adult with an advanced solid tumor such as melanoma, head and neck, liver or kidney cancer. V and J are TRBV15 and TRBJ2-1; D might be TRBD2 (6 bases). In DNA form, the CDR3 reads TGTGCCACCAGCAGAGCGGGGGTAGGCTACAATGAGCAGTTCTTC. It specifies CATSRAGVGYNEQFF.